A single sample gave rise to the 16 T cell receptor beta chains below, sequenced in a study of blood T cell repertoires in COVID-19. The repertoire was sequenced with immunoSEQ multiplex PCR; TCRdb's copy has only in-frame clones and lacks some. This table has about 70,000 clones, about 80% appearing once. Material: peripheral blood. Every receptor here comes from a man aged 65 to 85 who had recovered from COVID-19.

This clone has only one observation. J is TRBJ2-7 and V is TRBV5-6; TRBD1 matches 8 bases. This CDR3 contains 18 residues. Germline V gene data show CDR1 as SGHDT and CDR2 as YYEEEE. V shed 4 bases and J 2 bases; nucleotides not matched to a gene: 17. CDR3 loop: CASSLLGTGLPNTYEQYF. CDR3 DNA sequence: TGTGCCAGCAGCCTACTAGGGACAGGCTTACCGAATACCTACGAGCAGTACTTC.

The V call is TRBV5-1, the J call TRBJ2-3; the match to TRBD1 covers 7 bases. This CDR3 has 14 residues. Germline loops: CDR1 SGHRS, CDR2 YFSETQ. The V and J ends lost 0 bases and 7 bases, in that order; junction bases with no gene match: 5. The CDR3 DNA follows: TGCGCCAGCAGCTTGGACAGGGGTGAGAATACGCAGTATTTT. Translation: CASSLDRGENTQYF.

The V gene is TRBV4-1, the J gene TRBJ2-5; 9 bases line up with TRBD1. The length of the CDR3 is 18 residues. V gave up 0 bases and J gave up 5 bases; unmatched junction bases: 13. Germline-derived CDR1 and CDR2 are MGHRA and YSYEKL. For the CDR3, the DNA is TGCGCCAGCAGCCAAGATGAGGTAGGGACAGGGCCTCGGGAGACCCAGTACTTC. This encodes CASSQDEVGTGPRETQYF.

This chain uses TRBV9 with TRBJ1-4, with TRBD1 identical over 9 bases. Germline loops: CDR1 SGDLS, CDR2 YYNGEE. The length of the CDR3 is 16 residues. V lost 4 bases to trimming and J lost 7 bases; unmatched junction nucleotides: 11. CDR3 DNA: TGTGCCAGCAGCATCGCCGGGGGACAGGGTGTTGAAAAACTGTTTTTT. It translates to CASSIAGGQGVEKLFF.

J is TRBJ2-4 and V is TRBV12-5, with TRBD2 as a possible D gene (5 bases). The germline V and J ends were trimmed by 0 bases and 11 bases, with 11 bases remaining between them. The CDR3 totals 13 residues. From germline, CDR1 is LGHNT and CDR2 FRNRAP. The CDR3 sequence is CASGLVDGIVQYF. The CDR3 DNA sequence: TGTGCTAGTGGTTTGGTAGACGGGATCGTTCAGTACTTC.

The V gene is TRBV7-7, the J gene TRBJ1-5, with D perhaps TRBD1 (6 bases). From germline, CDR1 is SSHAT and CDR2 FNYEAQ (reference sequence). V shed 2 bases and J shed 5 bases, with 13 bases lying between them. The CDR3 is 15 amino acids. The CDR3 DNA reads TGTGCCAGCAGCTTAATCACAGGGTCCGATCAGCCCCAGCATTTT. This codes for CASSLITGSDQPQHF.

The gene calls are TRBV4-3 and TRBJ2-3; 10 nucleotides align to TRBD2. The trim removed 2 bases at V and 1 base at J, leaving 6 bases unmatched. Germline V gene sequence: CDR1 LGHNA, CDR2 YSLEER. CDR3 length: 17 residues. In DNA, the CDR3 is TGCGCCAGCAGCCAAACCCACGGGACTAGCGGCACAGATACGCAGTATTTT. Translating gives CASSQTHGTSGTDTQYF.

The chain uses TRBV19 and TRBJ2-7; TRBD1 aligns across 7 bases. CDR1 LNHDA and CDR2 SQIVND come from the germline V gene (reference sequence). This CDR3 has 14 residues. The J segment lost 4 bases and the V segment lost 7 bases, leaving 10 bases of the junction unmatched. As DNA, the CDR3 is TGTGCCAGTACCCAGTCACAGGGGCCGTACGAGCAGTACTTC. It translates to CASTQSQGPYEQYF.

The chain carries TRBV2 and TRBJ2-3; 12 bases map to TRBD1. The length of the CDR3 is 14 residues. The germline CDR1 and CDR2 sequences are SNHLY and FYNNEI. Trimming cost V 8 bases and J 2 bases; bases outside gene matches: 2. This chain's CDR3 is CASRDRGHTDTQYF. The DNA for the CDR3 is TGTGCCAGCCGGGACAGGGGGCACACAGATACGCAGTATTTT. Combining the CDR3 with reference TRBV2 and TRBJ2-3 gives the whole variable domain EPEVTQTPSHQVTQMGQEVILRCVPISNHLYFYWYRQILGQKVEFLVSFYNNEISEKSEIFDDQFSVERPDGSNFTLKIRSTKLEDSAMYFCASRDRGHTDTQYFGPGTRLTVL.

The genes are TRBV11-2 and TRBJ2-5, with unresolved D. CDR1 and CDR2 (germline): SGHAT, FQNNGV. The CDR3 is made up of 13 amino acids. Trimming cost V 5 bases and J 5 bases, with 12 bases left between them. The CDR3: CASSLYYGETQYF. The CDR3 nucleotides are TGTGCCAGCAGCCTATACTACGGGGAGACCCAGTACTTC.

The V call is TRBV5-8, the J call TRBJ1-1; TRBD1 matches 8 bases. The germline V gene has CDR1 SGHTS and CDR2 YDEGEE. J gave up 5 bases and V 4 bases, and 7 bases lay outside the gene matches. The CDR3 length is 14 residues. This CDR3 is CASSKTRQGTEAFF. Here the CDR3 DNA reads TGTGCCAGCAGCAAGACCCGACAGGGGACTGAAGCTTTCTTT. Full variable domain (remainder filled in from reference TRBV5-8 and TRBJ1-1): EAGVTQSPTHLIKTRGQQATLRCSPISGHTSVYWYQQALGLGLQFLLWYDEGEERNRGNFPPRFSGRQFPNYSSELNVNALELEDSALYLCASSKTRQGTEAFFGQGTRLTVV.

The J gene is TRBJ1-2, the V gene TRBV15; 9 bases agree with TRBD1. The J segment lost 8 bases and the V segment lost 3 bases, leaving 7 bases of the junction unmatched. This CDR3 comprises 14 residues. The germline CDR1 and CDR2 sequences are LNHNV and YYDKDF (reference sequence). The CDR3: CATSSGQGFFGYTF. In nucleotides, the CDR3 is TGTGCCACCAGCAGTGGACAGGGGTTCTTCGGCTACACCTTC.

This clone was counted a few times. The chain couples TRBV28 to TRBJ2-3; 7 bases line up with TRBD1. The CDR3 runs 14 residues. The germline CDR1 and CDR2 sequences are MDHEN and SYDVKM. The ends lost 6 bases at V and 1 base at J; junction bases unmatched: 4. CDR3 sequence (DNA): TGTGCCAGCAGCCGAGGACAGGGCACAGATACGCAGTATTTT. Protein: CASSRGQGTDTQYF.

The chain carries TRBV7-9 and TRBJ1-2; D not resolved. Looked up from germline, CDR1 is SEHNR and CDR2 is FQNEAQ (reference sequence). Trimming took off 1 base at V and 3 bases at J, with 9 bases between the two ends. This CDR3 has 14 residues. CDR3 residues: CASSLDGPDYGYTF. The DNA of the CDR3 is TGTGCCAGCAGCTTAGATGGGCCAGACTATGGCTACACCTTC.

This chain connects TRBV5-4 to TRBJ1-2; TRBD1 matches 7 bases. Germline V CDR1 and CDR2: SGHNT, YYREEE (reference sequence). Losses at the gene ends were 4 bases for V and 5 bases for J; bases not matched to a gene: 5. The CDR3 runs 13 residues. CDR3 sequence: CASSVGQEYGYTF. CDR3 DNA sequence: TGTGCCAGCAGCGTTGGACAGGAATATGGCTACACCTTC.

The chain joins TRBV19 to TRBJ2-7; a possible D gene is TRBD1 (5 bases). The germline gives CDR1 LNHDA, CDR2 SQIVND (reference sequence). The CDR3 length is 15 residues. V lost 4 bases and J lost 5, with 18 bases in between. The CDR3 coding sequence is TGTGCCAGTAGTAAAAGGGGCCGAGACAGAGACGAGCAGTACTTC. The encoded protein is CASSKRGRDRDEQYF.